A single sample is the source of the 27 T cell receptor beta chains below, sequenced in a study of blood T cell repertoires in COVID-19. Here immunoSEQ multiplex PCR was the method, and the copy in TCRdb shows in-frame clones only, minus some. Here the sample spans 200,000 to 250,000 clones, around 85% being singletons. Sequenced material: PBMCs or T cells enriched from blood (not recorded which). These receptors were collected from a woman in her 50s with acute COVID-19.

The chain uses TRBV24-1 and TRBJ1-4, with D hard to call. The CDR3 contains 12 residues. V lost 2 bases and J lost 7, with 4 bases in between. Germline V gives CDR1 KGHDR, CDR2 SFDVKD. CDR3 nucleotide sequence: TGTGCCACCAGTGATTACGGTGAAAAACTGTTTTTT. Translation: CATSDYGEKLFF.

The CDR3 DNA sequence: TGTGCCAGCAGCGAAAGCCACAGGGTACAGGACACTGAAGCTTTCTTT. It specifies CASSESHRVQDTEAFF. The rearrangement links TRBV9 to TRBJ1-1; maybe TRBD1 (6 bases). V was trimmed by 3 bases and J by 3 bases, leaving 18 bases between them. The CDR3 contains 16 residues. The V gene's germline CDR1 is SGDLS and CDR2 YYNGEE.

The chain joins TRBV30 to TRBJ1-1, with 12 nucleotides matching TRBD1. The length of the CDR3 is 16 residues. The J segment lost 7 bases and the V segment lost 3 bases, leaving 12 bases of the junction unmatched. The V gene's germline CDR1 is GTSNPN and CDR2 SVGIG (reference sequence). The CDR3 DNA sequence: TGTGCCTGGAGGCCGCCTGGGACAGGGGGCAGGGATGAAGCTTTCTTT. Amino acid sequence: CAWRPPGTGGRDEAFF.

The gene calls are TRBV24-1 and TRBJ2-3; 7 nucleotides line up with TRBD2. CDR1 is KGHDR, CDR2 SFDVKD, per germline. V shed 5 bases and J 1 base; nucleotides not matched to a gene: 5. The CDR3 extends over 15 amino acids. The CDR3 region has the DNA TGTGCCACCAGTGCTCCCAGCGGGGGCACAGATACGCAGTATTTT. This translates into CATSAPSGGTDTQYF.

This rearrangement joins TRBV3-1 (or the pseudogene TRBV3-2) to TRBJ1-6, with D perhaps matching TRBD1 (5 bases). There are 13 residues in the CDR3. The ends were cut back, 6 bases at V and 7 bases at J, with 10 bases in the middle. The germline gives CDR1 LGHDT, CDR2 YNNKEL (reference sequence). The CDR3 sequence: CASSTDSNSPLHF. For the CDR3, the DNA is TGTGCCAGCAGTACCGACAGCAATTCACCCCTCCACTTT.

The chain has TRBV18 and TRBJ2-1, with D unresolved. Trimming removed 1 base at V and 7 bases at J, with 14 bases between. Germline V CDR1 and CDR2: KGHSH, LQKENI. The CDR3 loop spans 15 amino acids. CDR3: CASSPLAVRLNEQFF. CDR3 nucleotides: TGTGCCAGCTCACCACTAGCTGTCCGTTTAAATGAGCAGTTCTTC. Drawing the rest from reference TRBV18 and TRBJ2-1, the complete variable domain is NAGVMQNPRHLVRRRGQEARLRCSPMKGHSHVYWYRQLPEEGLKFMVYLQKENIIDESGMPKERFSAEFPKEGPSILRIQQVVRGDSAAYFCASSPLAVRLNEQFFGPGTRLTVL.

The rearrangement links TRBV15 to TRBJ1-4, with D perhaps TRBD1 (6 bases). V was cut by 4 bases and J by 10 bases, with 19 bases left in between. Germline V gene sequence: CDR1 LNHNV, CDR2 YYDKDF (reference sequence). The CDR3 is 15 residues long. This CDR3 reads CATSITGSLLGKLFF. The CDR3, as DNA: TGTGCCACCAGCATTACAGGGTCCCTCTTGGGAAAACTGTTTTTT.

Notes on this clone: In the same sample, other DNA sequences code for this CDR3. The rearrangement links TRBV9 to TRBJ1-1, with a weak D call TRBD1 (6 bases). This CDR3 region has 14 residues. V lost 0 bases and J lost 1, with 7 bases in between. Germline CDR1 SGDLS, CDR2 YYNGEE. This CDR3 is CASSVEQGNTEAFF. In DNA, the CDR3 is TGTGCCAGCAGCGTAGAACAGGGGAACACTGAAGCTTTCTTT. The full variable domain, completed using reference TRBV9 and TRBJ1-1, is DSGVTQTPKHLITATGQRVTLRCSPRSGDLSVYWYQQSLDQGLQFLIQYYNGEERAKGNILERFSAQQFPDLHSELNLSSLELGDSALYFCASSVEQGNTEAFFGQGTRLTVV.

The chain uses TRBV27 and TRBJ1-5; TRBD1 aligns across 7 bases. The ends lost 6 bases at V and 2 bases at J; junction bases unmatched: 7. This CDR3 region has 15 residues. The germline V gene has CDR1 MNHEY and CDR2 SMNVEV (reference sequence). The CDR3, as DNA: TGTGCCAGCAGGAAACTTACAGGGGGCAATCAGCCCCAGCATTTT. Translated: CASRKLTGGNQPQHF.

The table lists this clone with a few counts. The gene calls are TRBV5-4 and TRBJ1-6, with D perhaps TRBD1 (5 bases). Germline V CDR1 and CDR2: SGHNT, YYREEE (reference sequence). Trimming pared 8 bases from V and 3 bases from J, leaving 9 bases between. CDR3 length: 13 amino acids. CDR3 loop: CASMTDYNSPLHF. The CDR3 DNA follows: TGTGCCAGTATGACAGACTATAATTCACCCCTCCACTTT.

The chain couples TRBV7-2 to TRBJ1-6; 10 bases line up with TRBD1. Per germline, CDR1 SGHTA and CDR2 FQGNSA. There are 17 residues in the CDR3. Germline trimming cut 5 bases from V and 5 bases from J; bases unmatched to any gene: 9. CDR3 loop: CASSAPGQGGHNSPLHF. The CDR3 DNA reads as TGTGCCAGCAGCGCCCCCGGACAGGGGGGCCATAATTCACCCCTCCACTTT.

This sequence joins TRBV30 and TRBJ1-2, with D unclear. This CDR3 comprises 13 residues. V gave up 5 bases and J gave up 4 bases, with 14 bases separating them. Germline CDR1 is GTSNPN and CDR2 is SVGIG (reference sequence). CDR3 sequence: CAWRGEGSYGYTF. The CDR3 region has the DNA TGTGCCTGGCGGGGAGAAGGGTCCTATGGCTACACCTTC. Together with reference TRBV30 and TRBJ1-2, the CDR3 gives the full variable domain: SQTIHQWPATLVQPVGSPLSLECTVEGTSNPNLYWYRQAAGRGLQLLFYSVGIGQISSEVPQNLSASRPQDRQFILSSKKLLLSDSGFYLCAWRGEGSYGYTFGSGTRLTVV.

As regards this clone: At one boundary the junction diverges from the germline segment, which might be a read error. J is TRBJ2-2 and V is TRBV7-7; weak D call: TRBD2 (5 bases). This CDR3 region has 18 residues. Germline loops: CDR1 SSHAT, CDR2 FNYEAQ (reference sequence). CDR3 in DNA: TGTGCTAGCAGCAACGATCGTCGGGGTACCCCGAACACCGGGGAGCTGTTTTTT. Its protein product is CASSNDRRGTPNTGELFF.

The chain combines TRBV18 with TRBJ2-5, with a weak D call TRBD1 (5 bases). Trimming shortened V by 5 bases and J by 2 bases, and 9 bases separated the two germline ends. CDR3 size: 13 residues. Germline lookup yields CDR1 KGHSH and CDR2 LQKENI. The CDR3 coding sequence is TGTGCCAGCTCAGGGGCAGTACAAGAGACCCAGTACTTC. It translates to CASSGAVQETQYF.

Only a few counts were recorded for this clone. The chain combines TRBV29-1 with TRBJ1-2, with D hard to call. The CDR3 is made up of 13 amino acids. Germline values: CDR1 SQVTM, CDR2 ANQGSEA. Trimming left V 4 bases short and J 4 bases short, with 13 bases between. The chain's CDR3 is CSVARADFYGYTF. The CDR3 coding sequence is TGCAGCGTTGCTAGGGCGGACTTCTATGGCTACACCTTC.

The chain recombines TRBV14 with TRBJ1-1; D uncertain. Germline CDR1 and CDR2: SGHDN and FVKESK. The V end was cut by 5 bases, the J end by 2 bases, with 6 bases between. This CDR3 comprises 12 residues. In nucleotides, the CDR3 is TGTGCCAGCAGCTACTTAAACACTGAAGCTTTCTTT. The encoded protein is CASSYLNTEAFF.

The chain couples TRBV11-2 to TRBJ2-7; D may be TRBD1 (6 bases). CDR3 length: 13 residues. Trimming cost V 6 bases and J 3 bases, with 12 bases left between them. The germline V gene encodes CDR1 SGHAT and CDR2 FQNNGV. CDR3 region: CASRAGTIYEQYF. The CDR3, as DNA: TGTGCCAGCAGGGCCGGGACAATCTACGAGCAGTACTTC.

This clone came up once. The V gene is TRBV4-1, the J gene TRBJ2-2; D gene unclear. The CDR3 consists of 15 residues. The V and J ends lost 1 base and 0 bases respectively, with 6 bases between them. Per the germline V gene, CDR1 is MGHRA and CDR2 is YSYEKL. As DNA, the CDR3 is TGCGCCAGCAGCCAAGGCGGTACGAACACCGGGGAGCTGTTTTTT. It codes for CASSQGGTNTGELFF.

This rearrangement joins TRBV28 to TRBJ1-6; 8 bases align to TRBD1. In germline, CDR1 is MDHEN, CDR2 SYDVKM. CDR3 length equals 15 residues. In nucleotides, the CDR3 is TGTGTGAGCAAGGGCGAGACAGGGGTTAATTCACCCCTCCACTTT. Amino acids: CVSKGETGVNSPLHF.

This chain connects TRBV3-1 (or the pseudogene TRBV3-2) to TRBJ1-1, with D perhaps matching TRBD1 (5 bases). V was cut by 1 base and J by 4 bases, with 10 bases left in between. Germline V CDR1 and CDR2: LGHDT, YNNKEL (reference sequence). This CDR3 is 14 amino acids long. In nucleotides, the CDR3 is TGTGCCAGCAGCCAAGGGACAACCAGCACTGAAGCTTTCTTT. Protein: CASSQGTTSTEAFF.

This chain connects TRBV5-6 to TRBJ1-3; D gene uncertain. With 1 base removed from V and 1 base from J, the gap between germline ends came to 6 bases. The V gene's germline CDR1 is SGHDT and CDR2 YYEEEE. The length of the CDR3 is 14 residues. This CDR3 reads CASSLPRSGNTIYF. The CDR3 bases are TGTGCCAGCAGCTTGCCCCGTTCTGGAAACACCATATATTTT.

This clone was seen only a few times. The V and J genes are TRBV3-1 (or the pseudogene TRBV3-2) and TRBJ1-5; D is possibly TRBD1 (6 bases). CDR1 and CDR2 from the germline V gene are LGHDT and YNNKEL (reference sequence). V dropped 1 base and J dropped 4 bases, with 8 bases sitting between them. The CDR3 runs 14 residues. For the CDR3, the DNA is TGTGCCAGCAGCCAAGCTACAGGGAATCAGCCCCAGCATTTT. Residues: CASSQATGNQPQHF.

The chain joins TRBV7-9 to TRBJ2-1; 7 bases are shared with TRBD1. The germline V gene has CDR1 SEHNR and CDR2 FQNEAQ (reference sequence). This CDR3 region has 18 residues. V gave up 3 bases and J gave up 5 bases; unmatched junction bases: 16. In nucleotides, the CDR3 is TGTGCCAGCAGCTTTATCAGACAGGGTCTTTCCCTTCACAATGAGCAGTTCTTC. Translated: CASSFIRQGLSLHNEQFF.

The rearrangement links TRBV10-3 to TRBJ2-7; 9 bases fit TRBD1. The CDR3 covers 13 residues. V dropped 10 bases and J dropped 3; count of bases not matched to a gene: 7. Germline values: CDR1 ENHRY, CDR2 SYGVKD. CDR3 protein: CATRTGEGYEQYF. As DNA, the CDR3 is TGTGCCACCCGGACAGGGGAGGGCTACGAGCAGTACTTC.

This clone was seen a handful of times. This chain connects TRBV10-2 to TRBJ1-1; D ambiguous. V was cut by 0 bases and J by 10 bases, with 12 bases left in between. Germline V CDR1 and CDR2: WSHSY, SAAADI. The CDR3 loop spans 13 amino acids. This CDR3 is CASSESQSLRAFF. The CDR3 nucleotides read TGCGCCAGCAGTGAGTCACAGAGTCTTAGAGCTTTCTTT.

The chain combines TRBV5-1 with TRBJ1-6, with 7 nucleotides matching TRBD1. In germline, CDR1 is SGHRS, CDR2 YFSETQ. The CDR3 runs to 15 residues. V shed 1 base and J 7 bases; nucleotides not matched to a gene: 5. The DNA of the CDR3 is TGCGCCAGCAGCTTGAGGGGACAGTTAAATTCACCCCTCCACTTT. Encoded protein: CASSLRGQLNSPLHF. The variable domain in full, with the rest retrieved from reference TRBV5-1 and TRBJ1-6, is KAGVTQTPRYLIKTRGQQVTLSCSPISGHRSVSWYQQTPGQGLQFLFEYFSETQRNKGNFPGRFSGRQFSNSRSEMNVSTLELGDSALYLCASSLRGQLNSPLHFGNGTRLTVT.

This chain connects TRBV2 to TRBJ1-1; TRBD1 agrees at 9 bases. The CDR3 spans 19 residues. Per the germline V gene, CDR1 is SNHLY and CDR2 is FYNNEI. The V and J ends lost 7 bases and 1 base, in that order; junction bases with no gene match: 19. The CDR3 DNA is TGTGCCAGCAAGGAAGGTTATGGTACGGGACAGGGAAAGAACACTGAAGCTTTCTTT. It is translated as CASKEGYGTGQGKNTEAFF.